This TCR beta chain was recorded in a study of T cell responses to AZD1222 COVID-19 vaccine. This table comes from immunoSEQ multiplex PCR, and its TCRdb copy is limited to in-frame clones, with some not included. Here the sample spans around 160,000 clones, around 88% being singletons. Trimming took off 5 bases at V and 3 bases at J, with 10 bases between the two ends. Germline V gene sequence: CDR1 SEHNR, CDR2 FQNEAQ (reference sequence). CDR3 size: 13 residues. The sequence was collected from an adult in good health. The chain uses TRBV7-9 and TRBJ1-1; D remains unclear. The sample was peripheral blood, taken on day 0 of AZD1222 vaccination. The CDR3 nucleotides are TGTGCCAGCAGCCAATGGAGTGACACTGAAGCTTTCTTT. This gives the protein CASSQWSDTEAFF. Variable domain in full (rest from reference TRBV7-9 and TRBJ1-1): DTGVSQNPRHKITKRGQNVTFRCDPISEHNRLYWYRQTLGQGPEFLTYFQNEAQLEKSRLLSDRFSAERPKGSFSTLEIQRTEQGDSAMYLCASSQWSDTEAFFGQGTRLTVV.